Following are 27 T cell receptor beta chains from one sample sequenced in a study of beta chain features in type 1 diabetes (dated by TCRdb to 2016 to 2019). Paper-wide results and their limitations: In all four CD4+ subsets, TCRB CDR3 length was moderately but significantly shorter in type 1 diabetes patients.

Their recognized antigens are unknown. Library prep was done by the immunoSEQ multiplex PCR assay. The entire amount of isolated RNA was reverse transcribed using the High Capacity cDNA Reverse Transcription Kit, so the sequenced TCRB transcripts were expressed ones. Held by TCRdb, this immuneACCESS table contains in-frame sequences only and omits some clones. Under half of the omission traces to an unresolved V gene where checked; the cause of the rest is unknown. In this sample the table shows roughly 340,000 clones, over 9.5% of which occur a single time. The ten largest clones take up 0.0095% to 0.013% of the sample. Sequenced input: naive CD4+ T cells from blood. The cell subset or site label corresponds to: true naive CD4+ T cells. These receptors all come from a woman aged 18 to 35 with type 1 diabetes.

There are a few counts of this clone. V and J are TRBV11-2 and TRBJ2-7, with D hard to call. This CDR3 region has 15 residues. The V and J ends lost 3 bases and 3 bases respectively, with 15 bases between them. CDR1 and CDR2 from the germline V gene are SGHAT and FQNNGV. CDR3 in amino acids: CASSFQASPGYEQYF. As DNA, the CDR3 is TGTGCCAGCAGCTTCCAAGCTTCTCCGGGCTACGAGCAGTACTTC.

A note on this clone: Sequence at one end of the junction differs from germline and may be a read error. The chain uses TRBV7-7 and TRBJ2-3; 7 positions match TRBD2. Germline V CDR1 and CDR2: SSHAT, FNYEAQ (reference sequence). This CDR3 region has 13 residues. The CDR3 protein is CASSGGRMDTQYF. CDR3 in DNA: TGTGCTAGCAGTGGCGGGAGAATGGATACGCAGTATTTT.

This clone was seen a handful of times. J is TRBJ1-2 and V is TRBV9, with D tentatively TRBD1 (6 bases). The CDR3 runs to 15 residues. CDR1 is SGDLS, CDR2 YYNGEE, per germline. V was shortened by 3 bases and J by 4 bases, with 16 bases between the two germline ends. The DNA for the CDR3 is TGTGCCAGCAGCGCCAGCTGGGGGCAGATCTATGGCTACACCTTC. Protein product: CASSASWGQIYGYTF. Variable domain in full (rest from reference TRBV9 and TRBJ1-2): DSGVTQTPKHLITATGQRVTLRCSPRSGDLSVYWYQQSLDQGLQFLIQYYNGEERAKGNILERFSAQQFPDLHSELNLSSLELGDSALYFCASSASWGQIYGYTFGSGTRLTVV.

The chain has TRBV28 and TRBJ2-7; TRBD2 agrees at 9 bases. The CDR3 loop spans 17 amino acids. The germline V gene has CDR1 MDHEN and CDR2 SYDVKM. The junction had 21 bases not matched to a gene; V was cut back by 8 bases and J by 7 bases. The CDR3, as DNA: TGTGCCAGCCATCCACCCGGGGGTAGCGGGAGTCATGGTGAGCAGTACTTC. It translates to CASHPPGGSGSHGEQYF.

In this sample, this clone turned up a few times. The chain links TRBV7-2 to TRBJ1-5; 8 bases are shared with TRBD1. The V and J ends lost 3 bases and 3 bases, in that order; junction bases with no gene match: 7. The CDR3 totals 16 residues. CDR1 and CDR2 from the germline V gene are SGHTA and FQGNSA. The CDR3 reads CASSLLTGATNQPQHF. The CDR3 region has the DNA TGTGCCAGCAGCTTGTTGACAGGGGCCACCAATCAGCCCCAGCATTTT. Based on the CDR3 plus reference TRBV7-2 and TRBJ1-5, the full variable domain is GAGVSQSPSNKVTEKGKDVELRCDPISGHTALYWYRQSLGQGLEFLIYFQGNSAPDKSGLPSDRFSAERTGGSVSTLTIQRTQQEDSAVYLCASSLLTGATNQPQHFGDGTRLSIL.

V usage is TRBV4-3 and J usage is TRBJ2-6; the D gene is possibly TRBD2 (5 bases). V was shortened by 3 bases and J by 3 bases, with 15 bases between the two germline ends. The CDR3 has 17 residues. The germline V gene encodes CDR1 LGHNA and CDR2 YSLEER. CDR3 sequence: CASSQAPAAGGANVLTF. The CDR3 DNA reads TGCGCCAGCAGCCAGGCCCCAGCGGCCGGTGGGGCCAACGTCCTGACTTTC.

The chain combines TRBV30 with TRBJ2-5; no clear D. Trimming removed 3 bases at V and 5 bases at J, with 13 bases between. This CDR3 contains 13 residues. Germline values: CDR1 GTSNPN, CDR2 SVGIG (reference sequence). The CDR3 loop is CAWSGSKRETQYF. The DNA of the CDR3 is TGTGCCTGGAGCGGTTCCAAACGCGAGACCCAGTACTTC.

This clone was detected only a few times. The chain joins TRBV28 to TRBJ2-1; 11 nucleotides line up with TRBD2. Germline-derived CDR1 and CDR2 are MDHEN and SYDVKM. The J segment lost 11 bases and the V segment lost 10 bases, leaving 10 bases of the junction unmatched. The CDR3 has 13 amino acids. CDR3 nucleotides: TGTGCCACCGCCCGGGCTAGCGGGAGGAAGCAGTTCTTC. Translating it yields CATARASGRKQFF.

This clone was detected only a few times. The gene calls are TRBV7-9 and TRBJ1-5, with D possibly being TRBD1 (5 bases). The CDR3 is 14 residues long. Germline V gene lookup returns CDR1 SEHNR and CDR2 FQNEAQ (reference sequence). Trimming took off 4 bases at V and 3 bases at J, with 10 bases between the two ends. This CDR3 is CASSSRQNNQPQHF. CDR3 nucleotide sequence: TGTGCCAGCAGCTCTCGACAGAACAATCAGCCCCAGCATTTT.

The rearrangement joins TRBV7-2 to TRBJ1-4; TRBD1 agrees at 8 bases. The germline V gene has CDR1 SGHTA and CDR2 FQGNSA. This CDR3 is 15 amino acids long. V gave up 2 bases and J gave up 8 bases; unmatched junction bases: 7. Here the CDR3 DNA reads TGTGCCAGCAGCTTATCAGGGGGCGCCTGGGAAAAACTGTTTTTT. The encoded protein is CASSLSGGAWEKLFF.

This clone showed up just a few times. The sample has other DNA sequences that encode this CDR3 too. The rearrangement uses TRBV29-1 and TRBJ1-1; 7 nucleotides match TRBD1. CDR1 is SQVTM, CDR2 ANQGSEA, per germline. The CDR3 has 13 residues. V lost 5 bases, J lost 0 bases, and 3 bases stayed unmatched. The DNA for the CDR3 is TGCAGCGTTCGACAGGGATTGAACACTGAAGCTTTCTTT. Translated, it gives CSVRQGLNTEAFF.

This clone has a handful of counts. The chain carries TRBV5-4 and TRBJ2-7; 9 bases agree with TRBD1. CDR1 is SGHNT, CDR2 YYREEE, per germline (reference sequence). The CDR3 runs to 14 residues. V shed 4 bases and J 5 bases; nucleotides not matched to a gene: 7. The CDR3 protein is CASSRTGVSNEQYF. CDR3 DNA sequence: TGTGCCAGCAGCCGGACAGGGGTGTCCAACGAGCAGTACTTC.

J is TRBJ1-1 and V is TRBV21-1. TRBV21-1 represents a pseudogene. This CDR3 contains 14 residues. CDR3 DNA sequence: TGTGCCAGCAGCAATGGATCGGGTCGCACTGAAGCTTTCTTT. The encoded protein is CASSNGSGRTEAFF.

The rearrangement uses TRBV14 and TRBJ1-1; 7 bases are shared with TRBD1. Germline V gene sequence: CDR1 SGHDN, CDR2 FVKESK. With V trimmed by 4 bases and J by 2 bases, 13 bases remained unmatched. The CDR3 is 17 amino acids. CDR3 residues: CASSPPFGQEFNTEAFF. The CDR3 DNA is TGTGCCAGCAGCCCCCCCTTTGGACAGGAATTTAACACTGAAGCTTTCTTT.

The V gene is TRBV9, the J gene TRBJ2-2, with D unresolved. Germline assignment: CDR1 SGDLS and CDR2 YYNGEE. The V end lost 6 bases, the J end lost 3 bases, and 18 bases lay between the germline ends. The CDR3 loop spans 16 amino acids. CDR3 in amino acids: CASTPQPRGDTGELFF. For the CDR3, the DNA is TGTGCCAGCACCCCTCAGCCCCGAGGTGACACCGGGGAGCTGTTTTTT.

This clone was detected a few times. The genes are TRBV4-2 and TRBJ1-4; 9 bases agree with TRBD1. Germline loops: CDR1 LGHNA, CDR2 YNFKEQ. V trimming: 2 bases; J trimming: 6 bases; junction bases outside the gene matches: 4. This CDR3 region has 15 residues. The CDR3 loop is CASSQTGQGYEKLFF. In DNA form, the CDR3 reads TGTGCCAGCAGCCAAACGGGACAGGGTTATGAAAAACTGTTTTTT.

The chain recombines TRBV9 with TRBJ1-1; D possibly corresponds to TRBD1 (5 bases). Looked up from germline, CDR1 is SGDLS and CDR2 is YYNGEE. The germline V and J ends were trimmed by 0 bases and 8 bases, with 8 bases remaining between them. The CDR3 loop spans 12 amino acids. The CDR3: CASSVGNREAFF. The CDR3 DNA sequence: TGTGCCAGCAGCGTAGGGAACAGGGAAGCTTTCTTT.

The chain carries TRBV10-3 and TRBJ1-2; tentative D call: TRBD1 (6 bases). Trimming left V 9 bases short and J 7 bases short, with 24 bases between. This CDR3 spans 15 amino acids. The germline V gene encodes CDR1 ENHRY and CDR2 SYGVKD. The CDR3 spells CAINRDNRETSGYTF. The CDR3 DNA is TGTGCCATAAACCGGGACAACAGGGAAACCTCTGGCTACACCTTC.

V and J are TRBV2 and TRBJ1-5; D unclear. The CDR3 sequence is 11 residues long. Trimming took off 8 bases at V and 6 bases at J, with 8 bases between the two ends. Looked up from germline, CDR1 is SNHLY and CDR2 is FYNNEI. Written as DNA, the CDR3 is TGTGCCAGCGGGGAGGCTCAGCCCCAGCATTTT. This codes for CASGEAQPQHF.

The CDR3 DNA sequence: TGTGCCACCAGCAGAGTTCGAGCGGGTAACGTCCTGACTTTC. The encoded protein is CATSRVRAGNVLTF. The chain is built from TRBV15 and TRBJ2-6; a weak D match, TRBD2 (6 bases). The V and J ends lost 1 base and 10 bases respectively, with 11 bases between them. This CDR3 contains 14 residues. Germline CDR1 and CDR2: LNHNV and YYDKDF (reference sequence).

This clone was recorded a few times. The chain is built from TRBV19 and TRBJ2-1; 8 bases fit TRBD2. Germline V gene sequence: CDR1 LNHDA, CDR2 SQIVND (reference sequence). The J segment lost 8 bases and the V segment lost 8 bases, leaving 17 bases of the junction unmatched. CDR3 size: 16 residues. In nucleotides, the CDR3 is TGTGCCAGTGCCTTACTTGGAGCGGGAGCCGTTGATGAGCAGTTCTTC. It is translated as CASALLGAGAVDEQFF.

This clone has more than one count but fewer than ten. This chain joins TRBV7-9 and TRBJ2-1; 10 bases agree with TRBD2. CDR1 is SEHNR, CDR2 FQNEAQ, per germline (reference sequence). V shed 5 bases and J 7 bases; nucleotides not matched to a gene: 8. This CDR3 has 15 amino acids. The CDR3 nucleotides are TGTGCCAGCAGCCCTCCGGGACTAGCGCCTAATGAGCAGTTCTTC. This translates into CASSPPGLAPNEQFF.

The rearrangement uses TRBV7-8 and TRBJ2-1; TRBD2 agrees at 9 bases. In germline, CDR1 is SGHVS, CDR2 FQNEAQ. The CDR3 sequence is 12 residues long. Trimming removed 1 base from V and 14 bases from J; junction bases left unmatched: 3. The CDR3 coding sequence is TGTGCCAGCAGCTTAGTCGCGGGAGGGGAGTTCTTC. It is translated as CASSLVAGGEFF.

This clone was detected only a few times. The chain carries TRBV13 and TRBJ2-5, with 8 positions matching TRBD2. CDR3 size: 18 residues. Unmatched junction bases numbered 13, after V lost 2 bases and J lost 2 bases. Germline V gene data show CDR1 as PRHDT and CDR2 as FYEKMQ (reference sequence). The CDR3 is CASSLTALGAGGQETQYF. The DNA of the CDR3 is TGTGCCAGCAGCTTAACAGCCTTGGGGGCGGGAGGACAAGAGACCCAGTACTTC.

This clone came up a few times. This chain links TRBV30 with TRBJ2-1; 8 nucleotides match TRBD2. Germline V gives CDR1 GTSNPN, CDR2 SVGIG (reference sequence). The CDR3 is made up of 14 amino acids. The ends lost 4 bases at V and 12 bases at J; junction bases unmatched: 14. DNA for the CDR3: TGTGCCTGGATCGGGGGGGTGTCCTGGAGTACGCAGTTCTTC. It specifies CAWIGGVSWSTQFF. The variable domain in full, completed from reference TRBV30 and TRBJ2-1, reads SQTIHQWPATLVQPVGSPLSLECTVEGTSNPNLYWYRQAAGRGLQLLFYSVGIGQISSEVPQNLSASRPQDRQFILSSKKLLLSDSGFYLCAWIGGVSWSTQFFGPGTRLTVL.

This clone was detected a few times. The rearrangement uses TRBV27 and TRBJ2-4, with D perhaps TRBD2 (6 bases). Trimming removed 4 bases at V and 0 bases at J, with 7 bases between. The CDR3 runs to 14 residues. Germline CDR1 and CDR2: MNHEY and SMNVEV (reference sequence). In DNA form, the CDR3 reads TGTGCCAGCAGTTCGGGACTAGCCAAAAACATTCAGTACTTC. The encoded protein is CASSSGLAKNIQYF.

This clone was counted only a few times. The chain is built from TRBV7-2 and TRBJ2-1, with a possible D match to TRBD1 (6 bases). In germline, CDR1 is SGHTA, CDR2 FQGNSA. This CDR3 region has 13 residues. V lost 4 bases and J lost 9, with 13 bases in between. CDR3 nucleotide sequence: TGTGCCAGCAGCTCGGAACAGGGATTTGAGCAGTTCTTC. Its protein product is CASSSEQGFEQFF.